This TCR beta chain was retrieved from a study of T cells in localized non-small cell lung cancer (TCRdb year 2020). Looking at the study overall: The study analyzed T cell repertoires of approximately 240 early-stage NSCLC patients, comparing tumors and uninvolved tumor-adjacent lungs. The cohort consisted of 236 treatment-naive NSCLC patients whose localized lung tumors had been resected. The mean age of the NSCLC patients was about 67 years, with 120 to 150 men and around 99 women. Summary of the overall study and its limitations: A median of roughly 50 of the top 100 tumor clones turned up in the paired uninvolved adjacent lung, and roughly 30 of those clones also ranked among the top 100 of that same adjacent lung. Multi-region tumor sequencing was not performed, so intratumor heterogeneity could not be excluded. Because of the exploratory design, TCR variables were selected using unadjusted p-values without false-discovery rate correction. Longer overall survival was associated with higher T cell density in blood, whereas shorter survival was associated with higher clonality in adjacent lung. Uninvolved tumor-adjacent lung showed the highest T cell clonality, higher than tumor, which suggests more focused antigenic responses in the adjacent lung.

Trimming at the junction amounts to 4 bases on V and 0 bases on J, and the germline ends lie 24 bases apart. Including cysteine and phenylalanine, the CDR3 has 19 amino acids. CDR3 DNA is the only sequence kept; it has 57 bases, read in frame from the first base. The CDR1 and CDR2 encoded by the germline V gene (reference sequence) are SGHNT and YYREEE. As regards this clone: The antigen it recognizes is unknown. Within one base of it there is no much larger clone, and no base qualities were kept.

The immunoSEQ Assay was used to sequence TCR beta CDR3 regions from DNA. The paper's processing steps were these. T cell density was computed as TCR beta template counts normalized to usable DNA estimated by amplifying housekeeping genes. Richness was estimated using the preseqR package, with extrapolation to 400,000 templates for PBMC samples and to 120,000 templates for tissue samples. Clonality was defined as one minus Pielou's evenness. Differential abundance testing on productive amino-acid clonotypes, with a minimum total count of 5 and an alpha of 0.1, was used to identify tissue-enriched TCRs. The Jaccard Index and the Morisita Overlap Index were used to quantify repertoire overlap between compartments. TCR beta CDR3s were clustered by GLIPH together with public tetramer-defined viral CDR3s, and at least three viral sequences plus V-gene enrichment were required for viral motifs. Drawn from immuneACCESS, this table holds only the in-frame rearrangements with V and J called that TCRdb kept. Clones are partly lost; checked studies trace under half to an unresolved V gene and leave the rest unexplained. The D gene and trimming were derived from the DNA, and the V and J assignments and clone size from that table. The sample table records roughly 33,000 clones; more than 70% of these occur just once. The ten largest clonotypes hold around 4% of the sample.

At diagnosis, peripheral blood, uninvolved tumor-adjacent lung and tumor were collected and stored as a combination of fresh-frozen and FFPE material. For TCR repertoire profiling, the blood samples were analyzed as peripheral blood mononuclear cells. The TCR sequence derives from a woman aged 35 to 75 with stage I lung adenocarcinoma. The V and J genes are TRBV5-4 and TRBJ2-3, and possibly TRBD2, on 6 matching bases. Specimen: peripheral blood, collected before any cancer treatment. The nucleotide sequence reads as follows: TGTGCCAGCAGCGGTGTTGGGGGGAGCCTAAAAGGGAGCACAGATACGCAGTATTTT. The encoded protein is CASSGVGGSLKGSTDTQYF.